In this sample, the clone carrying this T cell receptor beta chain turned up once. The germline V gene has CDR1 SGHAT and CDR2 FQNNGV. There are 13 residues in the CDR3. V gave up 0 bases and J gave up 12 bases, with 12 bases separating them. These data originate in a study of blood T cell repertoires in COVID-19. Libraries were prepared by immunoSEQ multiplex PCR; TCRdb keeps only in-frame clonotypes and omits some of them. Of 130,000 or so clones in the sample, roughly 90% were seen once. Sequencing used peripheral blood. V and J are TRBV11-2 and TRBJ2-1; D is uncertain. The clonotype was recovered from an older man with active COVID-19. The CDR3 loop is CASSLDPEFGQFF. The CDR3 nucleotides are TGTGCCAGCAGCTTAGATCCCGAGTTCGGGCAGTTCTTC. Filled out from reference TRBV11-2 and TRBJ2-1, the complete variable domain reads EAGVAQSPRYKIIEKRQSVAFWCNPISGHATLYWYQQILGQGPKLLIQFQNNGVVDDSQLPKDRFSAERLKGVDSTLKIQPAKLEDSAVYLCASSLDPEFGQFFGPGTRLTVL.